The rows below give T cell receptor beta chains drawn from one sample of a study of OX40 agonist ivuxolimab in advanced cancers. TCRdb keeps only in-frame clones here, not all; method: immunoSEQ multiplex PCR. The sample has 80,000 to 95,000 clones, 80% to 90% seen once. Specimen: CD4+ or CD8+ T cells sorted from blood, collected in a trial of the OX40 agonist ivuxolimab. The receptor set was obtained from an adult with an advanced solid tumor such as melanoma, head and neck, liver or kidney cancer. The CDR3 runs from the conserved cysteine through the conserved F or W. The order of the fields is CDR3 DNA, CDR3 protein, D gene, clone size, V gene, J gene. A D gene is named only where the DNA matches it firmly. A clone size is listed for some rows: how often the clone was seen (once, few, many), or a class if it is expanded.

CDR3 DNA: TGTGCCAGCTCACCCGGACAGGGGGGTGAAAAACTGTTTTTT; CDR3 protein: CASSPGQGGEKLFF; D gene: TRBD1; clone size: NA; V gene: TRBV18; J gene: TRBJ1-4
CDR3 DNA: TGTGCCAGCACCAGGGACAGCCCAAACACCGGGGAGCTGTTTTTT; CDR3 protein: CASTRDSPNTGELFF; D gene: TRBD1; clone size: NA; V gene: TRBV6-1; J gene: TRBJ2-2
CDR3 DNA: TGTGCCAGCGGGGGGGAGACGGGCCGGGAGCTGTTTTTT; CDR3 protein: CASGGETGRELFF; D gene: TRBD2; clone size: NA; V gene: TRBV2; J gene: TRBJ2-2
CDR3 DNA: TGTGCCAGCACCATAAATAATCAGCCCCAGCATTTT; CDR3 protein: CASTINNQPQHF; D gene: NA; clone size: NA; V gene: TRBV28; J gene: TRBJ1-5
CDR3 DNA: TGTGCCAGTCAGTCCGATGGGGAGACCCAGTACTTC; CDR3 protein: CASQSDGETQYF; D gene: NA; clone size: NA; V gene: TRBV19; J gene: TRBJ2-5
CDR3 DNA: TGCGCCAGCAGCTTGGGAACGGACAGCGGCGGTGTCACTGAAGCTTTCTTT; CDR3 protein: CASSLGTDSGGVTEAFF; D gene: NA; clone size: NA; V gene: TRBV5-1; J gene: TRBJ1-1
CDR3 DNA: TGTGCCAGCAGCTCTTTCTACAGGGACTCTGGAAACACCATATATTTT; CDR3 protein: CASSSFYRDSGNTIYF; D gene: NA; clone size: NA; V gene: TRBV11-2; J gene: TRBJ1-3
CDR3 DNA: TGCAGCGCTGATAGCCCCTCGAACACTGAAGCTTTCTTT; CDR3 protein: CSADSPSNTEAFF; D gene: NA; clone size: NA; V gene: TRBV29-1; J gene: TRBJ1-1
CDR3 DNA: TGCGCCAGCAGCCCCGGGGGTGGCGGGAACCCTGAAGCTTTCTTT; CDR3 protein: CASSPGGGGNPEAFF; D gene: NA; clone size: NA; V gene: TRBV5-1; J gene: TRBJ1-1
CDR3 DNA: TGTGCCAGCAGTTTTCAGCCGTTGGAGACCCAGTACTTC; CDR3 protein: CASSFQPLETQYF; D gene: NA; clone size: NA; V gene: TRBV28; J gene: TRBJ2-5
CDR3 DNA: TGCGCCAGCAGCCAAGGAAGGCTACGGGAGACCCAGTACTTC; CDR3 protein: CASSQGRLRETQYF; D gene: NA; clone size: NA; V gene: TRBV4-1; J gene: TRBJ2-5
CDR3 DNA: TGTGCCAGTAGACAACCGACAGTGAACACTGAAGCTTTCTTT; CDR3 protein: CASRQPTVNTEAFF; D gene: NA; clone size: NA; V gene: TRBV19; J gene: TRBJ1-1
CDR3 DNA: TGTGCCAGCAGCGTAGCTCCGGGGAATGGGATGGATGAGCAGTTCTTC; CDR3 protein: CASSVAPGNGMDEQFF; D gene: NA; clone size: NA; V gene: TRBV9; J gene: TRBJ2-1
CDR3 DNA: TGTGCCACCAGCAGAGATAGTTCTAGCGGGGGGTACAATGAGCAGTTCTTC; CDR3 protein: CATSRDSSSGGYNEQFF; D gene: TRBD2; clone size: NA; V gene: TRBV15; J gene: TRBJ2-1
CDR3 DNA: TGCGCCAGCAGCCAAGATTTAGTCGAGACCCAGTACTTC; CDR3 protein: CASSQDLVETQYF; D gene: NA; clone size: once; V gene: TRBV4-1; J gene: TRBJ2-5
CDR3 DNA: TGTGCCATCCGGGACACACAAGAGACCCAGTACTTC; CDR3 protein: CAIRDTQETQYF; D gene: NA; clone size: once; V gene: TRBV10-3; J gene: TRBJ2-5
CDR3 DNA: TGTGCCAGCAGCTTTGGGGGTATTGGGGACGATGAGCAGTTCTTC; CDR3 protein: CASSFGGIGDDEQFF; D gene: NA; clone size: once; V gene: TRBV5-4; J gene: TRBJ2-1
CDR3 DNA: TGTGCCAGCAGCGTAGGGTCTGTGCGAGTCGGCACCGGGGAGCTGTTTTTT; CDR3 protein: CASSVGSVRVGTGELFF; D gene: NA; clone size: NA; V gene: TRBV7-3; J gene: TRBJ2-2
CDR3 DNA: TGTGCCAGCAGTCGACTAGCGGGGGGGCCCCCAGATACGCAGTATTTT; CDR3 protein: CASSRLAGGPPDTQYF; D gene: TRBD2; clone size: NA; V gene: TRBV7-9; J gene: TRBJ2-3
CDR3 DNA: TGTGCCAGCAGACGCCTGGGGGACCAGTACTTC; CDR3 protein: CASRRLGDQYF; D gene: NA; clone size: NA; V gene: TRBV28; J gene: TRBJ2-7
CDR3 DNA: TGCGCCAGCAGCCAAGACAATGGGCAACTTCAGTACTTC; CDR3 protein: CASSQDNGQLQYF; D gene: NA; clone size: once; V gene: TRBV4-1; J gene: TRBJ2-4
CDR3 DNA: TGTGCCAGCAGCTTAGAGCTGGGGGCGGGCGAGCAGTACTTC; CDR3 protein: CASSLELGAGEQYF; D gene: NA; clone size: NA; V gene: TRBV7-2; J gene: TRBJ2-7
CDR3 DNA: TGTGCCAGCAGCCTTGGACAGGCTTTAAGGAACGGGGAGCTGTTTTTT; CDR3 protein: CASSLGQALRNGELFF; D gene: TRBD1; clone size: few; V gene: TRBV9; J gene: TRBJ2-2
CDR3 DNA: TGCAGCGTTGAAGAAAACCCGAGCCACGAGCAGTACTTC; CDR3 protein: CSVEENPSHEQYF; D gene: NA; clone size: NA; V gene: TRBV29-1; J gene: TRBJ2-7
CDR3 DNA: TGTGCCAGCAGTGGGACAGGGCAAGAGACCCAGTACTTC; CDR3 protein: CASSGTGQETQYF; D gene: TRBD1; clone size: NA; V gene: TRBV6-6; J gene: TRBJ2-5
CDR3 DNA: TGTGCCAGCAGCTTGTACTCGGGGGCGGCTAATGAAAAACTGTTTTTT; CDR3 protein: CASSLYSGAANEKLFF; D gene: NA; clone size: NA; V gene: TRBV5-6; J gene: TRBJ1-4
CDR3 DNA: TGTGCCAGCTCACAACAAGTCGGAAACACTGAAGCTTTCTTT; CDR3 protein: CASSQQVGNTEAFF; D gene: NA; clone size: once; V gene: TRBV18; J gene: TRBJ1-1